The 8 T cell receptor beta chains below all came from one sample that was sequenced in a study of control samples from healthy donors and cancer patients. Clones were read by immunoSEQ multiplex PCR, and TCRdb kept only the in-frame ones, dropping some. This repertoire shows about 130,000 clones, 92% found once; its top ten account for 2% to 2.5%. The sequenced sample was blood. The receptors originated from a woman between 45 and 65 years old in good health.

The V gene is TRBV6-5, the J gene TRBJ1-6; 7 positions match TRBD1. Germline trimming cut 7 bases from V and 3 bases from J; bases unmatched to any gene: 6. The germline V gene encodes CDR1 MNHEY and CDR2 SVGAGI. The CDR3 length is 15 residues. The CDR3 reads CASIQGVVYNSPLHF. In DNA form, the CDR3 reads TGTGCCAGCATCCAGGGGGTTGTCTATAATTCACCCCTCCACTTT.

This chain links TRBV7-9 with TRBJ2-1; 7 bases are shared with TRBD2. The CDR3 extends over 13 amino acids. J was trimmed by 7 bases and V by 6 bases; bases with no gene match: 6. The V gene's germline CDR1 is SEHNR and CDR2 FQNEAQ (reference sequence). The DNA of the CDR3 is TGTGCCAGCAGTAGCGGGCGGGGGAATGAGCAGTTCTTC. The encoded protein is CASSSGRGNEQFF.

V and J are TRBV19 and TRBJ1-1; D uncertain. The germline gives CDR1 LNHDA, CDR2 SQIVND (reference sequence). Between the trimmed V and J ends, which lost 3 bases and 2 bases, there was a span of 7 bases. The CDR3 has 13 amino acids. The DNA for the CDR3 is TGTGCCAGTAGTATTGGCACCAACACTGAAGCTTTCTTT. The encoded protein is CASSIGTNTEAFF. Full variable domain (remainder filled in from reference TRBV19 and TRBJ1-1): DGGITQSPKYLFRKEGQNVTLSCEQNLNHDAMYWYRQDPGQGLRLIYYSQIVNDFQKGDIAEGYSVSREKKESFPLTVTSAQKNPTAFYLCASSIGTNTEAFFGQGTRLTVV.

CDR3 amino acids: CASSRTQTQYF. As DNA, the CDR3 is TGTGCCAGCAGCCGAACCCAGACCCAGTACTTC. This chain connects TRBV7-2 to TRBJ2-5; D unclear. From germline, CDR1 is SGHTA and CDR2 FQGNSA. The length of the CDR3 is 11 residues. V was pared by 5 bases and J by 6 bases, with 7 bases between.

The gene calls are TRBV5-5 and TRBJ2-1; TRBD2 aligns across 11 bases. This CDR3 is 15 amino acids long. Germline V gene data show CDR1 as SGHKS and CDR2 as YYEKEE (reference sequence). The V gene end was trimmed by 0 bases and the J gene end by 10 bases; junction bases not matched to a gene: 6. The CDR3 coding sequence is TGTGCCAGCAGCTTGGCTAGCGGGGGGCCCTGGGAGCAGTTCTTC. Translation: CASSLASGGPWEQFF.

The genes are TRBV7-2 and TRBJ1-1; perhaps TRBD1 as D (5 bases). CDR1 is SGHTA, CDR2 FQGNSA, per germline. Trimming shortened V by 5 bases and J by 4 bases, and 14 bases separated the two germline ends. The CDR3 sequence is 14 residues long. The CDR3 coding sequence is TGTGCCAGCAGCATCTCAAAGGGGTTCACTGAAGCTTTCTTT. Protein: CASSISKGFTEAFF.

This clone was detected only a few times. The CDR3 sequence is CAISESPGYNYGYTF. DNA of the CDR3: TGTGCCATCAGTGAGTCTCCGGGGTACAACTATGGCTACACCTTC. The chain combines TRBV10-3 with TRBJ1-2; no reliable D call. CDR3 size: 15 residues. With 0 bases removed from V and 2 bases from J, the gap between germline ends came to 10 bases. CDR1 ENHRY and CDR2 SYGVKD come from the germline V gene.

This clone has a handful of counts. The rearrangement uses TRBV3-1 (or the pseudogene TRBV3-2) and TRBJ1-5; D remains unclear. V lost 3 bases to trimming and J lost 6 bases, with 12 bases between them. Germline V gene sequence: CDR1 LGHDT, CDR2 YNNKEL (reference sequence). This CDR3 contains 14 residues. The CDR3 region has the DNA TGTGCCAGCAGCCAGGGCCACCGGGGTCAGCCCCAGCATTTT. Amino acid sequence: CASSQGHRGQPQHF.